This T cell receptor (beta chain) was sequenced for a study of blood T cell repertoires in COVID-19. Study summary: Acute and convalescent COVID-19 specimens originated in the United States, Italy and Spain.

The CDR3 runs to 17 residues. Unmatched junction bases numbered 12, after V lost 4 bases and J lost 2 bases. CDR1 and CDR2 from the germline V gene are SQVTM and ANQGSEA. Authors' methods: The assay estimated nucleated cells by amplifying reference gene primers. Produced via immunoSEQ multiplex PCR; TCRdb's table is partial and in-frame only. The V and J calls and clone size are taken from that table; D and trimming were inferred from the DNA. Found here are more than 95,000 clones, 75% to 85% of them singletons; the top ten hold about 5%. The chain joins TRBV29-1 to TRBJ2-5, with 11 positions matching TRBD2. The source is a man aged 55 to 69 with acute or convalescent COVID-19. The sequencing input was peripheral blood. CDR3 protein: CSVVPQAGTSGQETQYF. Here the CDR3 DNA reads TGCAGCGTTGTCCCTCAAGCCGGGACTAGCGGACAAGAGACCCAGTACTTC.